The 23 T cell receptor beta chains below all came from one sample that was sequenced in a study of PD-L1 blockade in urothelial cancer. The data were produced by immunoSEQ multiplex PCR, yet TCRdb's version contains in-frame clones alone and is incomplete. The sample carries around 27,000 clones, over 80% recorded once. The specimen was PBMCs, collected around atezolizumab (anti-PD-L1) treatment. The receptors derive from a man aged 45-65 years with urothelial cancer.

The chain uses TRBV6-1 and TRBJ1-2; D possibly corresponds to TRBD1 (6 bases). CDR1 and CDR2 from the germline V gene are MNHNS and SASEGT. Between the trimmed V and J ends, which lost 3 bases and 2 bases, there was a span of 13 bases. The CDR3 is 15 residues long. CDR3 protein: CASSEGWGQNYGYTF. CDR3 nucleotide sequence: TGTGCCAGCAGTGAGGGGTGGGGGCAAAACTATGGCTACACCTTC.

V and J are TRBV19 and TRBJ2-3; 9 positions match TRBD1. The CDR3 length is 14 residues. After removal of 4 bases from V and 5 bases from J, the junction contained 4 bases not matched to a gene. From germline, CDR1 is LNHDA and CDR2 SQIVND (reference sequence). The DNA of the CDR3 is TGTGCCAGTAGTACACAGGGGGCGCGAGATACGCAGTATTTT. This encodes CASSTQGARDTQYF.

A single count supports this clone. Here the CDR3 DNA reads TGTGCCATGAGGGGACAGGGGAACACTGAAGCTTTCTTT. Translation gives CAMRGQGNTEAFF. The chain carries TRBV10-3 and TRBJ1-1; 9 bases match TRBD1. J lost 1 base, V lost 9 bases, and 3 bases had no gene match. Germline values: CDR1 ENHRY, CDR2 SYGVKD. The CDR3 extends over 13 amino acids.

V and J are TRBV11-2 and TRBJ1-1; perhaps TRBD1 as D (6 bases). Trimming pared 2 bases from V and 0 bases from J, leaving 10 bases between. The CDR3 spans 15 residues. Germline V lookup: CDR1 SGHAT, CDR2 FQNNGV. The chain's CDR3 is CASSLTGMMNTEAFF. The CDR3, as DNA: TGTGCCAGCAGCTTAACAGGGATGATGAACACTGAAGCTTTCTTT. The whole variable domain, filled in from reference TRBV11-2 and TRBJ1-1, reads EAGVAQSPRYKIIEKRQSVAFWCNPISGHATLYWYQQILGQGPKLLIQFQNNGVVDDSQLPKDRFSAERLKGVDSTLKIQPAKLEDSAVYLCASSLTGMMNTEAFFGQGTRLTVV.

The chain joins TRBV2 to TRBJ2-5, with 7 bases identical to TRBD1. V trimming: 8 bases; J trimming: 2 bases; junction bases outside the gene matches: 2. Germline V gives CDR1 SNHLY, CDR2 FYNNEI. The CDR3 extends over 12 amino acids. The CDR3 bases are TGTGCCAGCGGGACAGATCAAGAGACCCAGTACTTC. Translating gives CASGTDQETQYF.

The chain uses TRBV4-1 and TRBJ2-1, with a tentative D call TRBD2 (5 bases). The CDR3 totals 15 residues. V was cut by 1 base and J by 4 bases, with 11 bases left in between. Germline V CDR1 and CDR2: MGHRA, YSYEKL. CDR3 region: CASSQGEWGYNEQFF. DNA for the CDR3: TGCGCCAGCAGCCAAGGGGAGTGGGGATACAATGAGCAGTTCTTC.

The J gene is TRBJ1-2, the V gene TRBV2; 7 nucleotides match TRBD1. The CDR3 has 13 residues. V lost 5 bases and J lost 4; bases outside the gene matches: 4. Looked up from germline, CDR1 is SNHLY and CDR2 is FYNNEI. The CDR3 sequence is CASSTTGVYGYTF. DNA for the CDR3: TGTGCCAGCAGTACCACAGGGGTCTATGGCTACACCTTC.

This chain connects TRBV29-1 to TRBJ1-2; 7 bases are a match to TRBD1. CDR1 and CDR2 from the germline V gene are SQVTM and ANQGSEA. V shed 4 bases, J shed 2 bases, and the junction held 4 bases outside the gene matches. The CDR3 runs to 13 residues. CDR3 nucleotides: TGCAGCGTTGCACAGGGGACCAACTATGGCTACACCTTC. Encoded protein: CSVAQGTNYGYTF.

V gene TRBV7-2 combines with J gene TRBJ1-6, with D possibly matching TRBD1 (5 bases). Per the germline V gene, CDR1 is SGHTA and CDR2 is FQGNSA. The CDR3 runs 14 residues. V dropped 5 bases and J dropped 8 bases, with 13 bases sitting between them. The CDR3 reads CASSIYDRDSPLHF. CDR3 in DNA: TGTGCCAGCAGCATCTACGACAGAGATTCACCCCTCCACTTT.

The CDR3 nucleotides are TGCAGCGCACGGACAGATTCTTACGAGCAGTACTTC. This codes for CSARTDSYEQYF. V gene TRBV29-1 combines with J gene TRBJ2-7, with D perhaps TRBD1 (6 bases). Trimming left V 7 bases short and J 4 bases short, with 14 bases between. Germline CDR1 is SQVTM and CDR2 is ANQGSEA. The CDR3 contains 12 residues.

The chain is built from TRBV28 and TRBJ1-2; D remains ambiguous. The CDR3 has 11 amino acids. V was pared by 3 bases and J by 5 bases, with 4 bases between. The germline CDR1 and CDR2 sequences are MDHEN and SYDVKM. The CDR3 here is CASSFYYGYTF. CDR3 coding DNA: TGTGCCAGCAGTTTTTATTATGGCTACACCTTC.

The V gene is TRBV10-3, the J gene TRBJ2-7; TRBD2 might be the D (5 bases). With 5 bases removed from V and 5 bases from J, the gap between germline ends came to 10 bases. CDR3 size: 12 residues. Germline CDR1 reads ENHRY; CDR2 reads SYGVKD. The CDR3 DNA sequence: TGTGCCATCAGTAGCGGTAGCCACGAGCAGTACGTC. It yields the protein CAISSGSHEQYV.

The CDR3 is CASSVVRENTEAFF. CDR3 bases: TGTGCCAGCAGCGTAGTGAGGGAAAACACTGAAGCTTTCTTT. The chain uses TRBV9 and TRBJ1-1, with D uncertain. Germline values: CDR1 SGDLS, CDR2 YYNGEE. The CDR3 sequence is 14 residues long. The germline V and J ends were trimmed by 0 bases and 2 bases, with 8 bases remaining between them.

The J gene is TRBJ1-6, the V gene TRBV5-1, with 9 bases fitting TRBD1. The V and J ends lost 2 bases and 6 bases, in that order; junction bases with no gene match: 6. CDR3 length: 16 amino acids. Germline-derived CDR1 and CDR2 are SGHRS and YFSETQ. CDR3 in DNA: TGCGCCAGCAGCTTCGACGGACAGGGGAGTAATTCACCCCTCCACTTT. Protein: CASSFDGQGSNSPLHF.

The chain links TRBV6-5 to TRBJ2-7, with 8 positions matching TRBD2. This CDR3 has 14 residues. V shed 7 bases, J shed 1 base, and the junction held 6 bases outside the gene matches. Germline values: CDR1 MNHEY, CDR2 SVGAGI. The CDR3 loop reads CASTSRGGSYEQYF. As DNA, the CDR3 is TGTGCCAGCACCTCCCGGGGGGGATCCTACGAGCAGTACTTC.

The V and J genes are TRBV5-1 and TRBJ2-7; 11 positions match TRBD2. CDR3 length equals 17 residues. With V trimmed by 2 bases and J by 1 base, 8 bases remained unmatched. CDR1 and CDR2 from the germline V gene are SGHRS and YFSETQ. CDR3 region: CASSFDSSGGLSYEQYV. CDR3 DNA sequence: TGCGCCAGCAGCTTTGACTCTAGCGGGGGGCTTTCCTACGAGCAGTACGTC.

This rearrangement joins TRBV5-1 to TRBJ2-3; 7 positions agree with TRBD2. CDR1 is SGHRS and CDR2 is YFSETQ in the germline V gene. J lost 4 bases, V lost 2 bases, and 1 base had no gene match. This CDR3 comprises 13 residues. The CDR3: CASSLTSADTQYF. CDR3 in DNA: TGCGCCAGCAGCTTAACTAGCGCAGATACGCAGTATTTT.

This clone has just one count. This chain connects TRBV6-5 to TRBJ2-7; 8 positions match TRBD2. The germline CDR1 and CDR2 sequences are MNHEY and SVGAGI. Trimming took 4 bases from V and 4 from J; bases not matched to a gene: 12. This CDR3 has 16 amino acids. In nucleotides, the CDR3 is TGTGCCAGCAGTTCGAGAGGAACTAGCGGTCCTTACGAGCAGTACTTC. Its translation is CASSSRGTSGPYEQYF.

The CDR3 loop reads CASSIGGLGNQPQHF. The CDR3 nucleotides are TGTGCCAGTAGTATTGGAGGCCTGGGCAATCAGCCCCAGCATTTT. The rearrangement uses TRBV19 and TRBJ1-5; D call uncertain. V was cut by 3 bases and J by 2 bases, with 11 bases left in between. Germline CDR1 LNHDA, CDR2 SQIVND (reference sequence). The CDR3 covers 15 residues.

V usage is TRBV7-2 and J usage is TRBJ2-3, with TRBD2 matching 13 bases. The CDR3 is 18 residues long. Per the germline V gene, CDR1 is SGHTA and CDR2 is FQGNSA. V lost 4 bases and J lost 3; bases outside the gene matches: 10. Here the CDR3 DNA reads TGTGCCAGCAGCTCAACTAGCGGGAGGGGTCCGGGGACAGATACGCAGTATTTT. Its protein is CASSSTSGRGPGTDTQYF.

The CDR3 spells CASSRGQQYQPQHF. The CDR3 coding sequence is TGTGCCAGTAGTAGGGGACAGCAATATCAGCCCCAGCATTTT. The rearrangement links TRBV19 to TRBJ1-5; 7 bases match TRBD1. Germline V CDR1 and CDR2: LNHDA, SQIVND (reference sequence). The CDR3 loop spans 14 amino acids. Trimming removed 4 bases from V and 5 bases from J; junction bases left unmatched: 5. Full variable domain (remainder filled in from reference TRBV19 and TRBJ1-5): DGGITQSPKYLFRKEGQNVTLSCEQNLNHDAMYWYRQDPGQGLRLIYYSQIVNDFQKGDIAEGYSVSREKKESFPLTVTSAQKNPTAFYLCASSRGQQYQPQHFGDGTRLSIL.

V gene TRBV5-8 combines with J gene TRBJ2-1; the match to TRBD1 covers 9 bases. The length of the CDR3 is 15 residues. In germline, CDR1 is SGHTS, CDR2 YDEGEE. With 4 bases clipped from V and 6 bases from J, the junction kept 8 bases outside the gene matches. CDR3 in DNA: TGTGCCAGCAGCATCGGACAGGGGAGGGTCAATGAGCAGTTCTTC. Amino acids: CASSIGQGRVNEQFF.

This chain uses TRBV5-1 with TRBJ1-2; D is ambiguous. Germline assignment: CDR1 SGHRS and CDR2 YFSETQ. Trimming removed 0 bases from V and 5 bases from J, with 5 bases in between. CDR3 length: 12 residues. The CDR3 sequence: CASSLAQYGYTF. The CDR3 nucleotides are TGCGCCAGCAGCTTGGCGCAGTATGGCTACACCTTC.